Here is one T cell receptor (beta chain) with its context. Its target is not known. This record belongs to a study of cytomegalovirus exposure and HLA in healthy donors. Overall study findings and caveats: According to reports, the classifier identified cytomegalovirus status with high specificity and sensitivity.

The CDR3 extends over 14 amino acids. V lost 4 bases to trimming and J lost 0 bases, with 9 bases between them. Germline CDR1 is SGHNT and CDR2 is YYREEE (reference sequence). The PCR was carried out with 60 Vbeta primers and 13 Jbeta primers. Generated by immunoSEQ multiplex PCR, the TCRdb table keeps only in-frame clones and is missing some. Of under 150,000 clones in the sample, roughly 79% were seen once. The chain is built from TRBV5-4 and TRBJ2-3; D might be TRBD2 (6 bases). The clonotype comes from a woman aged 40 to 50 in good health and CMV-seronegative. The specimen sequenced was PBMCs. In DNA, the CDR3 is TGTGCCAGCAGCATAGGGACTAGCACAGATACGCAGTATTTT. Translation: CASSIGTSTDTQYF.